This T cell receptor beta chain appears in the sequencing data of a study of OX40 agonist ivuxolimab in advanced cancers. About the research overall: Participants, 65% to 85% male, averaged around 64 years of age, ranging from roughly 23 to 90.

The assay was immunoSEQ multiplex PCR, and TCRdb's table has in-frame clones only and misses some. The repertoire includes 55,000 to 65,000 clones, approximately 81% of them detected once, and under 0.6% sits in the top ten. In the case of this clone: Its antigen is unidentified.

The study's findings and limits: Both CD4+ and CD8+ T cell populations in blood had undergone clonal expansion by week 6 at 0.1 to 3.0 mg/kg. Low normalized T-cell clonal expansion was also seen in some nonresponders. The specificity for antigen of the expanded peripheral T cells was not determined.

The sequencing used CD4+ or CD8+ T cells sorted from blood, collected in a trial of the OX40 agonist ivuxolimab. The receptor comes from an adult with an advanced solid tumor such as melanoma, head and neck, liver or kidney cancer.

CDR3 sequence (DNA): TGTGCCAGCAGCTTGCTAGCGGGAGAGGGGACAGATACGCAGTATTTT. This codes for CASSLLAGEGTDTQYF. The V gene is TRBV5-6, the J gene TRBJ2-3; TRBD2 agrees at 10 bases. This CDR3 has 16 residues. V was pared by 1 base and J by 3 bases, with 5 bases of the junction left unmatched. Germline V lookup: CDR1 SGHDT, CDR2 YYEEEE.